This T cell receptor beta chain was captured in a study of blood T cell repertoires in COVID-19. Overall study: Some COVID-19 samples were acute and others convalescent; all came from the United States, Italy and Spain. Nucleic acid was either cDNA or gDNA, and it came from T cells, B-cell-depleted T cells, or PBMCs.

Between the trimmed V and J ends, which lost 2 bases and 1 base, there was a span of 6 bases. The CDR3 runs 13 residues. Germline CDR1 and CDR2: SGHVS and FQNEAQ. Per the original methods: Estimates of nucleated cell counts were drawn from the amplification of reference gene primers. Measured with immunoSEQ multiplex PCR; TCRdb has only the in-frame clones, and not every one. V and J calls and clone size are copied from that table; D and trimming were computed from the DNA. Among about 160,000 clones, roughly nine tenths were seen once, and the ten largest hold about 4.2%. The specimen sequenced was peripheral blood. This TCR was recovered from a woman in her sixties or seventies with active or convalescent COVID-19. The V gene is TRBV7-8, the J gene TRBJ2-7; D is unresolved. This CDR3 reads CASSLYSSYEQYF. Here the CDR3 DNA reads TGTGCCAGCAGCTTATACAGTTCCTACGAGCAGTACTTC.